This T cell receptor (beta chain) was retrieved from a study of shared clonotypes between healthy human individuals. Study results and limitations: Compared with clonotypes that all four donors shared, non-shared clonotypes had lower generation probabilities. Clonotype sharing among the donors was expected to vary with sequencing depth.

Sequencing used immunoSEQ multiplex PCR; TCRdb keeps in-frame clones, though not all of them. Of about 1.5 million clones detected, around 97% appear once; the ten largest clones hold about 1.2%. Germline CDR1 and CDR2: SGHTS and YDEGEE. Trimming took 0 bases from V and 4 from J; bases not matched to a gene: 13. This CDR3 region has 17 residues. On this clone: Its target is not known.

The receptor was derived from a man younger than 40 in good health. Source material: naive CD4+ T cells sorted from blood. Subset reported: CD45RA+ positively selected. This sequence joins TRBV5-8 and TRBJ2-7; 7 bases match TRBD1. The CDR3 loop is CASSLDSPRGLGYEQYF. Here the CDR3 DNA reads TGTGCCAGCAGCTTGGATAGCCCCAGGGGGTTGGGATACGAGCAGTACTTC.